Presented here are 32 T cell receptor beta chains from one specimen sequenced in a study of T cells after yellow fever vaccination. TCRdb reanalysed the 5' RACE reads using MiXCR and keeps one entry per CDR3 protein. The sample carries approximately 250,000 distinct CDR3 sequences, roughly 6.3% recorded once. The sample consisted of CD4+ T cells sorted from PBMCs, taken on the day of the yellow fever booster vaccination. The receptors shown here come from a man aged 25 to 45 who received the YFV17D yellow fever vaccine.

This clonotype was picked up many times. V gene TRBV7-2 combines with J gene TRBJ2-2; perhaps TRBD2 as D (5 bases). Germline CDR1 SGHTA, CDR2 FQGNSA. CDR3 length: 14 residues. The V end lost 1 base, the J end lost 7 bases, and 10 bases lay between the germline ends. The DNA for the CDR3 is TGTGCCAGCAGCTTAGGGTTCGAGGGCGGGGAGCTGTTTTTT. Translating it yields CASSLGFEGGELFF.

The chain uses TRBV4-3 and TRBJ1-1; D is uncertain. In germline, CDR1 is LGHNA, CDR2 YSLEER. The CDR3 has 14 residues. Trimming shortened V by 0 bases and J by 5 bases, and 10 bases separated the two germline ends. The DNA for the CDR3 is TGCGCCAGCAGCCAAGATGGGGTTTGGACTGAAGCTTTCTTT. As protein: CASSQDGVWTEAFF.

This clonotype was found a few times. The chain links TRBV5-1 to TRBJ2-7; TRBD2 agrees at 16 bases. The CDR3 is made up of 17 amino acids. V shed 6 bases and J 5 bases; nucleotides not matched to a gene: 11. Germline V gene sequence: CDR1 SGHRS, CDR2 YFSETQ. CDR3 coding DNA: TGCGCCAGCACCCTTGGGACTAGCGGGAGGGCCGTTGACGAGCAGTACTTC. Its protein is CASTLGTSGRAVDEQYF.

This clonotype has only a few counts. This chain links TRBV4-3 with TRBJ2-1, with TRBD2 matching 8 bases. The trim removed 4 bases at V and 5 bases at J, leaving 10 bases unmatched. The CDR3 totals 16 residues. Germline assignment: CDR1 LGHNA and CDR2 YSLEER. The CDR3 region is CASSRRAGGTHNEQFF. The DNA for the CDR3 is TGCGCCAGCAGCCGGAGGGCGGGGGGAACGCACAATGAGCAGTTCTTC.

In its sample, this clonotype was seen many times. The rearrangement links TRBV29-1 to TRBJ2-5, with a possible D match to TRBD2 (5 bases). V was clipped by 6 bases and J by 5 bases, with 16 bases between them. CDR1 is SQVTM and CDR2 is ANQGSEA in the germline V gene. The CDR3 contains 13 residues. The CDR3 bases are TGCAGCGTGACACTAGGCGTCCGGGAGACCCAGTACTTC. It is translated as CSVTLGVRETQYF.

This clonotype occurred a few times. The V call is TRBV20-1, the J call TRBJ2-5; 8 positions agree with TRBD1. CDR1 is DFQATT, CDR2 SNEGSKA, per germline (reference sequence). The CDR3 spans 13 residues. V shed 6 bases and J 5 bases; nucleotides not matched to a gene: 8. CDR3 in DNA: TGCAGTGCGATCCGGACAGGGAGGGAGACCCAGTACTTC. Translation: CSAIRTGRETQYF.

This clonotype has more than one count but fewer than ten. The gene calls are TRBV2 and TRBJ2-7; D tentatively reads TRBD1 or TRBD2 (5 bases each). This CDR3 spans 14 amino acids. CDR1 and CDR2 from the germline V gene are SNHLY and FYNNEI. V gave up 5 bases and J gave up 5 bases, with 16 bases separating them. The DNA for the CDR3 is TGTGCCAGCAGTCTGGGACGCCATCGGGACGAGCAGTACTTC. As protein: CASSLGRHRDEQYF.

Many counts were recorded for this clonotype. The chain recombines TRBV7-2 with TRBJ2-2, with 8 nucleotides matching TRBD1. The V segment lost 5 bases and the J segment 3 bases; nucleotides outside the gene matches: 11. The CDR3 length is 17 residues. Germline assignment: CDR1 SGHTA and CDR2 FQGNSA. In DNA, the CDR3 is TGTGCCAGCAGCATCAACCCGGACAGGGTGGACACCGGGGAGCTGTTTTTT. Translated, it gives CASSINPDRVDTGELFF.

This clonotype showed up many times. The genes are TRBV7-2 and TRBJ2-5; D is perhaps TRBD2 (6 bases). The CDR3 loop spans 13 amino acids. Germline V CDR1 and CDR2: SGHTA, FQGNSA. V lost 1 base and J lost 5, with 8 bases in between. CDR3 sequence: CASSLGGVETQYF. The CDR3 region has the DNA TGTGCCAGCAGCTTAGGGGGGGTTGAGACCCAGTACTTC.

The chain uses TRBV5-1 and TRBJ2-7, with 8 bases matching TRBD1. The trim removed 4 bases at V and 11 bases at J, leaving 11 bases unmatched. Per the germline V gene, CDR1 is SGHRS and CDR2 is YFSETQ. The CDR3 totals 13 residues. CDR3 sequence (DNA): TGCGCCAGCAGCCCAACTGGACAGGGTCTGGAGTACTTC. Amino acids: CASSPTGQGLEYF.

This clonotype was picked up many times. This chain links TRBV18 with TRBJ2-7; either TRBD1 or TRBD2 may supply D (5 bases each). Trimming cost V 3 bases and J 4 bases, with 13 bases left between them. CDR3 length: 14 amino acids. Per germline, CDR1 KGHSH and CDR2 LQKENI. The CDR3 DNA follows: TGTGCCAGCTCACCCACGGTGGGGGTTTACGAGCAGTACTTC. Its protein product is CASSPTVGVYEQYF.

This clonotype was observed a few times. The chain's CDR3 is CASSLPRVPYEQYF. In DNA form, the CDR3 reads TGCGCCAGCAGCTTGCCGCGCGTGCCCTACGAGCAGTACTTC. The V gene is TRBV5-1, the J gene TRBJ2-7; D is uncertain. This CDR3 region has 14 residues. V gave up 1 base and J gave up 2 bases, with 10 bases separating them. CDR1 SGHRS and CDR2 YFSETQ come from the germline V gene.

Many counts were recorded for this clonotype. The V gene is TRBV29-1, the J gene TRBJ2-3; a possible D gene is TRBD2 (5 bases). Deletions cut 4 bases from V and 1 base from J, with 9 bases between. The germline CDR1 and CDR2 sequences are SQVTM and ANQGSEA. The CDR3 sequence is 13 residues long. The CDR3 sequence is CSVVRAGTDTQYF. In DNA, the CDR3 is TGCAGCGTTGTTCGAGCGGGCACAGATACGCAGTATTTT.

This clonotype was seen ten or more times. This chain connects TRBV5-6 to TRBJ2-7; 8 nucleotides align to TRBD1. CDR1 is SGHDT and CDR2 is YYEEEE in the germline V gene. The CDR3 has 16 amino acids. With 2 bases clipped from V and 1 base from J, the junction kept 8 bases outside the gene matches. CDR3 sequence: CASSLWRGTGSYEQYF. The CDR3 nucleotides read TGTGCCAGCAGCTTATGGCGTGGGACAGGATCCTACGAGCAGTACTTC.

The genes are TRBV20-1 and TRBJ2-7; 10 bases are shared with TRBD2. V was clipped by 4 bases and J by 5 bases; unmatched bases: 8. This CDR3 has 14 amino acids. Germline assignment: CDR1 DFQATT and CDR2 SNEGSKA (reference sequence). The CDR3 protein is CSATPGLARHEQYF. The DNA of the CDR3 is TGCAGTGCTACACCGGGACTAGCGCGTCACGAGCAGTACTTC.

This clonotype was observed many times. The gene calls are TRBV5-5 and TRBJ2-5; possibly TRBD1 for D (6 bases). Trimming cost V 3 bases and J 5 bases, with 14 bases left between them. Germline V gives CDR1 SGHKS, CDR2 YYEKEE (reference sequence). There are 14 residues in the CDR3. The CDR3 protein is CASSSTGLRETQYF. DNA of the CDR3: TGTGCCAGCAGCTCGACAGGCCTAAGGGAGACCCAGTACTTC.

The table lists this clonotype with a few counts. The chain employs TRBV7-2 and TRBJ2-1; perhaps TRBD1 as D (6 bases). Trimming removed 5 bases at V and 15 bases at J, with 17 bases between. Germline CDR1 is SGHTA and CDR2 is FQGNSA. The CDR3 loop spans 12 amino acids. The CDR3 reads CASSITQGPRFF. The CDR3 DNA reads as TGTGCCAGCAGCATAACACAGGGCCCCCGGTTCTTC.

In this sample, this clonotype turned up many times. The CDR3 sequence is CASSSTGGGSEQYF. CDR3 nucleotides: TGTGCCAGCAGCTCTACGGGAGGGGGATCCGAGCAGTACTTC. V usage is TRBV11-2 and J usage is TRBJ2-7; 8 positions agree with TRBD2. This CDR3 has 14 amino acids. Germline V gene sequence: CDR1 SGHAT, CDR2 FQNNGV. V was pared by 4 bases and J by 6 bases, with 8 bases of the junction left unmatched.

This clonotype was seen only a few times. V usage is TRBV7-2 and J usage is TRBJ2-5; possible D gene TRBD2, 5 bases. The V end lost 6 bases, the J end lost 4 bases, and 18 bases lay between the germline ends. From germline, CDR1 is SGHTA and CDR2 FQGNSA. The CDR3 is 15 residues long. CDR3 nucleotides: TGTGCCAGCAGTTATTCGGACTGGGTGGGAGAGACCCAGTACTTC. The encoded protein is CASSYSDWVGETQYF.

The chain joins TRBV20-1 to TRBJ2-7; 11 positions agree with TRBD1. Germline V lookup: CDR1 DFQATT, CDR2 SNEGSKA (reference sequence). Germline trimming cut 5 bases from V and 4 bases from J; bases unmatched to any gene: 4. The CDR3 consists of 13 residues. The CDR3: CSAGQGATYEQYF. The CDR3 DNA reads TGCAGTGCTGGACAGGGGGCGACTTACGAGCAGTACTTC.

This clonotype was seen ten or more times. V gene TRBV7-9 combines with J gene TRBJ2-3; D remains unclear. V was shortened by 5 bases and J by 7 bases, with 10 bases between the two germline ends. This CDR3 contains 12 residues. Germline V gives CDR1 SEHNR, CDR2 FQNEAQ (reference sequence). As DNA, the CDR3 is TGTGCCAGCAGCCCCTGGACCCATACGCAGTATTTT. Its protein product is CASSPWTHTQYF.

There are many counts of this clonotype. The chain couples TRBV3-1 to TRBJ2-4; no reliable D call. Germline V gene sequence: CDR1 LGHDT, CDR2 YNNKEL (reference sequence). The CDR3 contains 16 residues. Trimming took 1 base from V and 0 from J, leaving 10 bases between them. CDR3 region: CASSQAGLLAKNIQYF. CDR3 bases: TGTGCCAGCAGCCAAGCTGGGTTACTAGCCAAAAACATTCAGTACTTC.

This clonotype occurred a few times. The chain carries TRBV10-1 and TRBJ1-1; D unresolved. CDR1 is WNHNN, CDR2 SYGVQD, per germline (reference sequence). V gave up 3 bases and J gave up 4 bases, with 9 bases separating them. The CDR3 loop spans 13 amino acids. The CDR3 DNA is TGCGCCAGCAGTGATCGATTCGGCACTGAAGCTTTCTTT. Residues: CASSDRFGTEAFF.

In its sample, this clonotype was seen many times. The chain joins TRBV6-1 to TRBJ2-7; 9 bases agree with TRBD2. Germline V gene sequence: CDR1 MNHNS, CDR2 SASEGT. This CDR3 has 13 residues. The ends lost 10 bases at V and 4 bases at J; junction bases unmatched: 8. The CDR3 here is CATSQAGGYEQYF. CDR3 in DNA: TGTGCCACCTCTCAGGCGGGAGGGTACGAGCAGTACTTC.

This clonotype was detected ten times or more. The chain carries TRBV18 and TRBJ2-7; 8 nucleotides align to TRBD2. V shed 3 bases and J 0 bases; nucleotides not matched to a gene: 4. This CDR3 comprises 15 residues. The germline V gene has CDR1 KGHSH and CDR2 LQKENI. DNA for the CDR3: TGTGCCAGCTCACCCCTCGGGGGGGGCTCCTACGAGCAGTACTTC. Protein sequence: CASSPLGGGSYEQYF.

This clonotype came up many times. The chain carries TRBV12-3 or TRBV12-4 and TRBJ2-6, with D possibly matching TRBD1 (6 bases). Trimming removed 2 bases at V and 0 bases at J, with 11 bases between. The CDR3 is 17 amino acids. Here the CDR3 reads CASSLQGFLSGANVLTF. CDR3 bases: TGTGCCAGCAGTTTACAGGGGTTTCTCTCTGGGGCCAACGTCCTGACTTTC.

This clonotype was seen at least ten times. As DNA, the CDR3 is TGTGCCATCAGTGAGGGCGAGACCCAGTACTTC. Translation: CAISEGETQYF. The chain carries TRBV10-3 and TRBJ2-5; D call uncertain. Germline V lookup: CDR1 ENHRY, CDR2 SYGVKD. The CDR3 contains 11 residues. With 2 bases removed from V and 5 bases from J, the gap between germline ends came to 3 bases.

Concerning this clonotype: Compared with germline, one end of the junction differs, possibly owing to a read error. This chain links TRBV28 with TRBJ2-7; 8 bases agree with TRBD2. The V gene's germline CDR1 is MDHEN and CDR2 SYDVKM. The CDR3 is 16 amino acids. CDR3 sequence (DNA): TGTGCCAGCAGTTTTTCCCTCAGCGGGAGTGGATGGGAGCAGCACTTC. Its protein product is CASSFSLSGSGWEQHF.

The chain is built from TRBV20-1 and TRBJ2-7, with 10 bases matching TRBD2. The CDR3 has 14 residues. Germline V gene lookup returns CDR1 DFQATT and CDR2 SNEGSKA (reference sequence). The V and J ends lost 5 bases and 3 bases, in that order; junction bases with no gene match: 7. The CDR3 DNA is TGCAGTGCTCCCCCTAGCGGGAGTGGCTACGAGCAGTACTTC. Translating it yields CSAPPSGSGYEQYF.

The chain combines TRBV5-1 with TRBJ2-1; no reliable D call. The length of the CDR3 is 15 residues. With 3 bases removed from V and 7 bases from J, the gap between germline ends came to 17 bases. The V gene's germline CDR1 is SGHRS and CDR2 YFSETQ. The CDR3, as DNA: TGCGCCAGCAGCTCCGGGCTTCCTTTTGGAAATGAGCAGTTCTTC. Protein sequence: CASSSGLPFGNEQFF.

A few counts support this clonotype. The chain joins TRBV6-6 to TRBJ1-1; D is unclear. The ends were cut back, 0 bases at V and 12 bases at J, with 14 bases in the middle. The CDR3 totals 13 residues. Germline V gene sequence: CDR1 MNHNY, CDR2 SVGAGI (reference sequence). The CDR3 nucleotides read TGTGCCAGCAGTTACTCGAGTGTCTCCATCCCTTTCTTT. It is translated as CASSYSSVSIPFF.

This clonotype was counted between two and nine times. The CDR3 DNA reads as TGTGCCAGCCGCGGGACGGGAGGGAGCACAGATACGCAGTATTTT. As protein: CASRGTGGSTDTQYF. The chain has TRBV4-2 and TRBJ2-3; 8 bases line up with TRBD2. V was pared by 8 bases and J by 0 bases, with 7 bases of the junction left unmatched. This CDR3 region has 15 residues. The V gene's germline CDR1 is LGHNA and CDR2 YNFKEQ.